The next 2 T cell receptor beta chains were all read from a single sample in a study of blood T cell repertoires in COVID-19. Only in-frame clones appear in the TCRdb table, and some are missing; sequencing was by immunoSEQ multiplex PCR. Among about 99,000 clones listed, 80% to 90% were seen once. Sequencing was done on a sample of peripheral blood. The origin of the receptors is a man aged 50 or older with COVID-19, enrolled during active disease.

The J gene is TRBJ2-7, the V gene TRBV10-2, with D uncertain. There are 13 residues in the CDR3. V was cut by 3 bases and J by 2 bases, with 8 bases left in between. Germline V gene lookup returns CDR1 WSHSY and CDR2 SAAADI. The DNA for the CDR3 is TGCGCCAGCAGTGAACAGCCAGCCTACGAGCAGTACTTC. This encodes CASSEQPAYEQYF.

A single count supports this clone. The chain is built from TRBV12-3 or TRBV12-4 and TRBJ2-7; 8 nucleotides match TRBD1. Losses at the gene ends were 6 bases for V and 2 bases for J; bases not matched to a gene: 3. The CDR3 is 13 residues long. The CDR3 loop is CASRLGQAYEQYF. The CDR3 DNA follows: TGTGCCAGCAGGTTGGGACAGGCCTACGAGCAGTACTTC.